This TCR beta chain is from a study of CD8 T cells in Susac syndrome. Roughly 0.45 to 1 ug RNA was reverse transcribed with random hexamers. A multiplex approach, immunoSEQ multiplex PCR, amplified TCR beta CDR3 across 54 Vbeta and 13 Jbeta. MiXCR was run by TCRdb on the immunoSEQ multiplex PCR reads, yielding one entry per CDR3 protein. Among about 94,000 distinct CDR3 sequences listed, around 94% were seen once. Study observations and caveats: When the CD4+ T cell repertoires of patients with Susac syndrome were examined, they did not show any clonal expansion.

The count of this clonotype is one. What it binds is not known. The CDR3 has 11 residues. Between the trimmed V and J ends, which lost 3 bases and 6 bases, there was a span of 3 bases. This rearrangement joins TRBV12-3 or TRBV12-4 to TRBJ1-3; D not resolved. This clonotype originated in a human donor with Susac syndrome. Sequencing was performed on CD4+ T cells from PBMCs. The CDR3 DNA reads TGTGCCAGCAGTTTCTTAAACACCATATATTTT. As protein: CASSFLNTIYF.